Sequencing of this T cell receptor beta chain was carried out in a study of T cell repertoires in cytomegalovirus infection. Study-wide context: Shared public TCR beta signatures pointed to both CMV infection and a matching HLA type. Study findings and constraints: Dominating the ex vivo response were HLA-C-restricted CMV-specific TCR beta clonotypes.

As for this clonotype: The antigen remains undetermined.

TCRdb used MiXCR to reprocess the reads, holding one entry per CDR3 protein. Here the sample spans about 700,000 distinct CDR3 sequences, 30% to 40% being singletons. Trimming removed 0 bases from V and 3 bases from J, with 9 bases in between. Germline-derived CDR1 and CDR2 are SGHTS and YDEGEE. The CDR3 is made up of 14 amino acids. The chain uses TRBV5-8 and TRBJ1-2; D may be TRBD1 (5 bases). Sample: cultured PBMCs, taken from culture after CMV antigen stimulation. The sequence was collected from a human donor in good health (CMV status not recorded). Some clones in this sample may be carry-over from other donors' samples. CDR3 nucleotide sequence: TGTGCCAGCAGCTTGGCGGGGCGGGACTATGGCTACACCTTC. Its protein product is CASSLAGRDYGYTF.